The rows below give T cell receptor beta chains drawn from one sample of a study of T cells in Graves' hyperthyroidism and ophthalmopathy. TCRdb used MiXCR to reprocess the multiplex PCR reads, holding one entry per CDR3 protein. The repertoire consists of fewer than 110,000 distinct CDR3 sequences, with about 16% occurring once and the leading ten covering around 44%. What was sequenced was blood. The receptors derive from a woman in her fifties or sixties with Graves' hyperthyroidism. The CDR3 runs from the conserved cysteine through the conserved F or W. Fields, in order: V gene, D gene, J gene, clone size, CDR3 DNA, CDR3 protein. D genes are given only for firm matches. Clone size appears in some rows only: once, few, many, or a class for an expanded clone.

>TRBV30|-|TRBJ2-6|many
TGTGCCTGGAGTGTACAGGGCCGAAGCGCTGGGGCCAACGTCCTGACTTTC
CAWSVQGRSAGANVLTF
>TRBV20-1|-|TRBJ1-5|many
TGCAGTGCTAGAGATGACGGTTACCAGATATATAGCAATCAGCCCCAGCATTTT
CSARDDGYQIYSNQPQHF
>TRBV5-1|-|TRBJ1-1|many
TGCGCCAGCAGCTTGACGGGATATAACACTGAAGCTTTCTTT
CASSLTGYNTEAFF
>TRBV2|TRBD2|TRBJ2-7|-
TGTGCCAGCAGGACTAGCGGGACTTCCTACGAGCAGTACTTC
CASRTSGTSYEQYF
>TRBV3-1|-|TRBJ1-1|many
TGTGCCAGCAGCCATGGGGAAATGAACACTGAAGCTTTCTTT
CASSHGEMNTEAFF
>TRBV7-3|TRBD2|TRBJ2-3|many
TGTGCCAGCAGCTTACTTGCTAGCGGGAGTACGGGTACGCAGTATTTT
CASSLLASGSTGTQYF
>TRBV10-3|-|TRBJ2-3|few
TGTGCCATCAGTGATGGTTCTAGCTCTAGCACAGATACGCAGTATTTT
CAISDGSSSSTDTQYF
>TRBV12-3/TRBV12-4|-|TRBJ2-7|many
TGTGCCAGCACTCAAAGGTCGGGGGGCGGCGAGCAGTACTTC
CASTQRSGGGEQYF
>TRBV13|-|TRBJ2-1|many
TGTGCCAGCAGCGTTCTAGCTGTTCCCGATGAGCAGTTCTTC
CASSVLAVPDEQFF
>TRBV11-1|TRBD2|TRBJ2-6|many
TGTGCCAGCAGCACCGCTAAAGCGCGGGGGGAGCTGGTTGGGGCCAACGTCCTGACTTTC
CASSTAKARGELVGANVLTF
>TRBV25-1|-|TRBJ2-2|many
TGTGCCAGCAGTGCGCGGGGCCACACCGGGGAGCTGTTTTTT
CASSARGHTGELFF
>TRBV28|-|TRBJ1-1|many
TGTGCCAGCAGTTTGGTCGGAGGGTACACTGAAGCTTTCTTT
CASSLVGGYTEAFF
>TRBV19|TRBD2|TRBJ2-7|many
TGTGCCAGTAGTATAGCTAGCGGGAGCTCCTACGAGCAGTACTTC
CASSIASGSSYEQYF
>TRBV18|-|TRBJ2-7|few
TGTGCCAGCTCACCTTGGGACCGCCCCTACGAGCAGTACTTC
CASSPWDRPYEQYF
>TRBV15|TRBD2|TRBJ2-3|many
TGTGCCACCAGGAGGACTAGCGGGTACACAGATACGCAGTATTTT
CATRRTSGYTDTQYF
>TRBV5-1|-|TRBJ1-3|few
TGCGCCAGCAGCCGGGGCGGAAACACCATATATTTT
CASSRGGNTIYF
>TRBV19|-|TRBJ2-3|many
TGTGCCAGTAGCCAGGGGAAGGGAGGTCGCACAGATACGCAGTATTTT
CASSQGKGGRTDTQYF
>TRBV6-1|-|TRBJ2-5|many
TGTGCCAGCAGTGAACCAAACTTGACACAAGAGACCCAGTACTTC
CASSEPNLTQETQYF
>TRBV18|-|TRBJ1-1|many
TGTGCCAGCTCACCGGGCCGGGGCAGGGGAAGGACTGAAGCTTTCTTT
CASSPGRGRGRTEAFF
>TRBV29-1|TRBD2|TRBJ2-3|-
TGCAGCGGTGAGGGGCGGGAGTTAACAGATACGCAGTATTTT
CSGEGRELTDTQYF
>TRBV11-2|-|TRBJ2-1|many
TGTGCCAGCAGCTTTATCGGGGGCGGGGGCGGCCTAGCTGTTGAGCAGTTCTTC
CASSFIGGGGGLAVEQFF
>TRBV11-2|TRBD1|TRBJ1-2|-
TGTGCCAGCAGCTTAATAGGGGGCGCTTTCGGTGGCTACACCTTC
CASSLIGGAFGGYTF
>TRBV5-5|TRBD2|TRBJ2-4|many
TGTGCCAGCAGCAGATCCGGGACTAGCGGTATTCAGTACTTC
CASSRSGTSGIQYF
>TRBV5-5|-|TRBJ1-1|many
TGTGCCAGCAGCGCCGATTCAGGGAGGGCTTTCTTT
CASSADSGRAFF